This T cell receptor beta chain was sequenced during a study of cytomegalovirus exposure and HLA in healthy donors. With 60 Vbeta and 13 Jbeta primers, the PCR was carried out. The protocol was immunoSEQ multiplex PCR, while the TCRdb copy is restricted to in-frame clones and leaves out a portion. In the table there are roughly 130,000 clones, around 81% of which are singletons. This clone was seen a handful of times. This receptor was obtained from a young man in good health and CMV-seronegative. Material for sequencing was PBMCs.

The CDR3 spells CASSVGPNEKLFF. CDR3 nucleotide sequence: TGTGCCAGCAGTGTTGGCCCCAATGAAAAACTGTTTTTT. This rearrangement joins TRBV6-4 to TRBJ1-4; D is unclear. Germline values: CDR1 MRHNA, CDR2 SNTAGT. The ends were cut back, 4 bases at V and 5 bases at J, with 8 bases in the middle. The CDR3 has 13 residues.